This T cell receptor (beta chain) derives from a study of STAT5B mutations in CD4+ large granular lymphocyte leukemia. Study background: Among healthy donors, a particular HLA allele went with more CDR3 'QG' motifs. Study observations and caveats: Compared with healthy controls (2/35), patient top clones favored TRBV06 (8/27). Main leukemic clonotypes were patient-specific, but roughly 26% appeared at low frequency elsewhere.

V lost 11 bases and J lost 2; bases outside the gene matches: 4. This CDR3 is built from 14 residues. Germline V gene sequence: CDR1 SNHLY, CDR2 FYNNEI. Data came from immunoSEQ multiplex PCR; TCRdb stores just in-frame clones and leaves some out. This sample has approximately 49,000 clones, with about 70% found just once. A note on this clone: Its antigen is unknown.

The receptor was derived from a human donor in good health. The chain recombines TRBV2 with TRBJ2-5, with 14 bases lining up with TRBD2. The sequenced sample was CD4+ T cells from blood buffy coats. The DNA of the CDR3 is TGTGCCGGAGGGACTAGCGGGGGTCAAGAGACCCAGTACTTC. Protein product: CAGGTSGGQETQYF.